This entry lists 16 T cell receptor beta chains sequenced from one sample in a study of T cell repertoires in aging, cancer and after chemotherapy. Peripheral blood genomic DNA, not sorted cells or RNA, was the template. Multiplex touch-down PCR with TRB-A/B primers amplified rearranged V-D-J TRB sequences. TCRdb fed the multiplex PCR reads into MiXCR, producing one record per CDR3 protein. The data contain about 1,200 distinct CDR3 sequences, roughly a quarter of them singletons. Source material: blood. The receptors were gathered from a human donor with a solid tumor. The donor label of this sample is uncertain.

The chain joins TRBV5-1 to TRBJ2-7; tentative D call: TRBD2 (7 bases). CDR1 is SGHRS, CDR2 YFSETQ, per germline. The ends were cut back, 0 bases at V and 5 bases at J, with 18 bases in the middle. The CDR3 contains 16 residues. For the CDR3, the DNA is TGCGCCAGCAGCTTGGATGCGGGGGCCCCTACCAACGAGCAGTACTTC. This translates into CASSLDAGAPTNEQYF.

This chain uses TRBV24-1 with TRBJ1-5; D uncertain. The CDR3 runs 12 residues. The V end was cut by 0 bases, the J end by 9 bases, with 5 bases between. Germline loops: CDR1 KGHDR, CDR2 SFDVKD. The chain's CDR3 is CATSDLYRPQHF. The CDR3 DNA is TGTGCCACCAGTGATTTGTACAGGCCCCAGCATTTT.

This clonotype was seen a few times. The rearrangement links TRBV20-1 to TRBJ1-2; 7 nucleotides match TRBD1. Germline CDR1 and CDR2: DFQATT and SNEGSKA (reference sequence). J lost 1 base, V lost 6 bases, and 11 bases had no gene match. The CDR3 length is 15 residues. CDR3 loop: CSASGRGELNYGYTF. The CDR3 region has the DNA TGCAGTGCCAGTGGCAGGGGGGAACTTAACTATGGCTACACCTTC.

By frequency in the sample, this clonotype is large. This chain connects TRBV30 to TRBJ1-6; D may be TRBD1 (6 bases). Germline values: CDR1 GTSNPN, CDR2 SVGIG (reference sequence). The CDR3 covers 14 residues. Trimming removed 0 bases at V and 7 bases at J, with 10 bases between. The CDR3 loop is CAWSVLTGNSPLHF. The CDR3 nucleotides read TGTGCCTGGAGTGTACTAACAGGGAATTCACCCCTCCACTTT. Drawing the rest from reference TRBV30 and TRBJ1-6, the complete variable domain is SQTIHQWPATLVQPVGSPLSLECTVEGTSNPNLYWYRQAAGRGLQLLFYSVGIGQISSEVPQNLSASRPQDRQFILSSKKLLLSDSGFYLCAWSVLTGNSPLHFGNGTRLTVT.

V and J are TRBV19 and TRBJ2-2; tentatively, D is TRBD1 (7 bases). Trimming took 6 bases from V and 7 from J, leaving 21 bases between them. Germline assignment: CDR1 LNHDA and CDR2 SQIVND (reference sequence). There are 16 residues in the CDR3. The CDR3 sequence: CASSPPHRGGNGELFF. CDR3 in DNA: TGTGCCAGTAGCCCTCCCCACAGGGGAGGTAACGGGGAGCTGTTTTTT.

This clonotype turned up a few times. This rearrangement joins TRBV5-1 to TRBJ2-7, with unresolved D. Germline CDR1 is SGHRS and CDR2 is YFSETQ. Trimming left V 0 bases short and J 3 bases short, with 7 bases between. The CDR3 totals 13 residues. CDR3 coding DNA: TGCGCCAGCAGCTTGGGATACAACTACGAGCAGTACTTC. Protein product: CASSLGYNYEQYF. The full variable domain, its missing parts supplied by reference TRBV5-1 and TRBJ2-7, is KAGVTQTPRYLIKTRGQQVTLSCSPISGHRSVSWYQQTPGQGLQFLFEYFSETQRNKGNFPGRFSGRQFSNSRSEMNVSTLELGDSALYLCASSLGYNYEQYFGPGTRLTVT.

A note on this clonotype: Being one base from a much bigger clone, this may be a read error. The chain uses TRBV30 and TRBJ2-1; 9 bases line up with TRBD1. There are 12 residues in the CDR3. V lost 5 bases, J lost 8 bases, and 4 bases stayed unmatched. Germline V gives CDR1 GTSNPN, CDR2 SVGIG (reference sequence). The DNA for the CDR3 is TGTGCCTGGGGGACAGGGAGTGATGAGCAGTTCTTC. Amino acid sequence: CAWGTGSDEQFF.

This clonotype was counted only a few times. The CDR3 protein is CASSVRFDSRAQYF. Here the CDR3 DNA reads TGTGCCAGCAGCGTCCGGTTCGATAGTCGGGCCCAGTACTTC. The J gene is TRBJ2-5, the V gene TRBV5-5; D unclear. V lost 4 bases, J lost 9 bases, and 19 bases lay in between. The CDR3 extends over 14 amino acids. Germline CDR1 is SGHKS and CDR2 is YYEKEE (reference sequence). The entire variable domain, with the rest obtained from reference TRBV5-5 and TRBJ2-5, is as follows: DAGVTQSPTHLIKTRGQQVTLRCSPISGHKSVSWYQQVLGQGPQFIFQYYEKEERGRGNFPDRFSARQFPNYSSELNVNALLLGDSALYLCASSVRFDSRAQYFGPGTRLLVL.

This clonotype qualifies as large. The V gene is TRBV5-5, the J gene TRBJ1-2; D may be TRBD1 (5 bases). Deletions cut 1 base from V and 0 bases from J, with 13 bases between. Germline loops: CDR1 SGHKS, CDR2 YYEKEE (reference sequence). The CDR3 extends over 16 amino acids. The CDR3 here is CASSLTFGHANYGYTF. The CDR3 region has the DNA TGTGCCAGCAGCTTGACATTTGGACACGCTAACTATGGCTACACCTTC.

This clonotype has a handful of counts. DNA of the CDR3: TGTGCCAGCAGCCTCACCGGGACAGGGGTTTACGAGCAGTACTTC. Translation gives CASSLTGTGVYEQYF. This chain joins TRBV5-6 and TRBJ2-7; 10 bases map to TRBD1. The V gene's germline CDR1 is SGHDT and CDR2 YYEEEE. V lost 4 bases to trimming and J lost 4 bases; unmatched junction nucleotides: 8. The CDR3 sequence is 15 residues long.

In its sample, this clonotype was seen once. This chain uses TRBV4-2 with TRBJ2-1; D call uncertain. Germline lookup yields CDR1 LGHNA and CDR2 YNFKEQ. Trimming pared 0 bases from V and 6 bases from J, leaving 9 bases between. CDR3 length equals 14 residues. The CDR3 loop reads CASSQDPRTNEQFF. DNA of the CDR3: TGTGCCAGCAGCCAAGATCCGAGGACCAATGAGCAGTTCTTC.

The chain recombines TRBV6-5 with TRBJ1-6; 7 bases are shared with TRBD1. Germline-derived CDR1 and CDR2 are MNHEY and SVGAGI. The J segment lost 3 bases and the V segment lost 4 bases, leaving 6 bases of the junction unmatched. The CDR3 has 16 residues. The CDR3 DNA follows: TGTGCCAGCAGTTCAAAGACAGGGAGCTATAATTCACCCCTCCACTTT. It is translated as CASSSKTGSYNSPLHF.

In its sample, this clonotype ranks as large. V usage is TRBV7-9 and J usage is TRBJ2-7; TRBD2 agrees at 8 bases. The CDR3 runs to 13 residues. In germline, CDR1 is SEHNR, CDR2 FQNEAQ (reference sequence). The J segment lost 11 bases and the V segment lost 4 bases, leaving 10 bases of the junction unmatched. CDR3 in DNA: TGTGCCAGCAGCTCCACGGGGGGGACGGGAGAGTACTTC. This encodes CASSSTGGTGEYF.

The chain is built from TRBV7-2 and TRBJ2-7, with TRBD1 as a possible D gene (7 bases). Looked up from germline, CDR1 is SGHTA and CDR2 is FQGNSA. The CDR3 is made up of 15 amino acids. Trimming removed 5 bases from V and 7 bases from J, with 21 bases in between. CDR3 amino acids: CASSPQGGGFNEQYF. The CDR3 DNA is TGTGCCAGCAGCCCTCAGGGGGGTGGTTTCAATGAGCAGTACTTC. Together with reference TRBV7-2 and TRBJ2-7, the CDR3 gives the full variable domain: GAGVSQSPSNKVTEKGKDVELRCDPISGHTALYWYRQSLGQGLEFLIYFQGNSAPDKSGLPSDRFSAERTGGSVSTLTIQRTQQEDSAVYLCASSPQGGGFNEQYFGPGTRLTVT.

The CDR3 protein is CSARDFGGEGYTF. In DNA, the CDR3 is TGCAGTGCTAGAGATTTTGGGGGCGAAGGCTACACCTTC. The chain combines TRBV20-1 with TRBJ1-2, with a weak D call TRBD1 (6 bases). CDR3 size: 13 residues. V dropped 0 bases and J dropped 8 bases, with 13 bases sitting between them. Per the germline V gene, CDR1 is DFQATT and CDR2 is SNEGSKA (reference sequence).

This chain connects TRBV7-2 to TRBJ2-7; 9 positions agree with TRBD2. The CDR3 is 16 residues long. The germline V gene encodes CDR1 SGHTA and CDR2 FQGNSA. Trimming cost V 3 bases and J 6 bases; bases outside gene matches: 12. CDR3 sequence: CASSFTSGTSPLEQYF. The CDR3 region has the DNA TGTGCCAGCAGCTTTACTTCGGGGACTAGCCCTCTCGAGCAGTACTTC. Full variable domain (remainder filled in from reference TRBV7-2 and TRBJ2-7): GAGVSQSPSNKVTEKGKDVELRCDPISGHTALYWYRQSLGQGLEFLIYFQGNSAPDKSGLPSDRFSAERTGGSVSTLTIQRTQQEDSAVYLCASSFTSGTSPLEQYFGPGTRLTVT.